Following are 32 T cell receptor beta chains from one sample sequenced in a study of beta chain features in type 1 diabetes. Reverse transcription of all isolated RNA meant that expressed TCRB transcripts were sequenced. TCRdb's copy holds only in-frame clones and misses some; the assay was immunoSEQ multiplex PCR. Of 200,000 to 300,000 clones detected, about 15% appear once; the ten largest clones hold about 0.018%. Study-wide results and caveats: Moderately but significantly shorter TCRB CDR3s were found in Type 1 diabetes patients in all four CD4+ subsets.

These TCRs are of unknown antigen specificity. The sample consisted of naive CD4+ T cells from blood. Every receptor here comes from a young man with type 1 diabetes.

The rearrangement links TRBV7-9 to TRBJ2-1, with 10 bases lining up with TRBD2. J gave up 10 bases and V 1 base, and 1 base lay outside the gene matches. The CDR3 is 13 residues long. Germline V gives CDR1 SEHNR, CDR2 FQNEAQ (reference sequence). CDR3 protein: CASSLEGLAEQFF. The CDR3, as DNA: TGTGCCAGCAGCTTAGAGGGACTAGCGGAGCAGTTCTTC.

The chain employs TRBV11-1 and TRBJ2-1; TRBD2 is a possible D gene (5 bases). Germline CDR1 SGHAT, CDR2 FQDESV (reference sequence). Trimming left V 4 bases short and J 2 bases short, with 12 bases between. The CDR3 runs to 15 residues. CDR3 sequence reads: CASSYGLQTYNEQFF. For the CDR3, the DNA is TGTGCCAGCAGCTACGGACTTCAGACCTACAATGAGCAGTTCTTC.

In its sample, this clone was seen a few times. The chain combines TRBV27 with TRBJ1-6; D not certain. CDR3 length equals 15 residues. CDR1 MNHEY and CDR2 SMNVEV come from the germline V gene (reference sequence). V was cut by 3 bases and J by 7 bases, with 13 bases left in between. This CDR3 reads CASSLEGASNSPLHF. The CDR3 DNA reads TGTGCCAGCAGTTTGGAGGGAGCCAGCAATTCACCCCTCCACTTT.

CDR3 sequence (DNA): TGCAGCGTTGTAGTGTACAGGTACCAAGAGACCCAGTACTTC. Protein sequence: CSVVVYRYQETQYF. This rearrangement joins TRBV29-1 to TRBJ2-5; perhaps TRBD1 as D (5 bases). This CDR3 region has 14 residues. Trimming stripped 4 bases from V and 0 bases from J, with 12 bases between. Germline V gives CDR1 SQVTM, CDR2 ANQGSEA.

This clone came up a few times. The genes are TRBV6-5 and TRBJ1-2; 7 bases agree with TRBD1. Germline CDR1 MNHEY, CDR2 SVGAGI. Unmatched junction bases numbered 9, after V lost 6 bases and J lost 2 bases. This CDR3 comprises 15 residues. CDR3 bases: TGTGCCAGCAGCCCAAAAATGGACAGGAACTATGGCTACACCTTC. It codes for CASSPKMDRNYGYTF.

This clone has more than one count but fewer than ten. The chain couples TRBV5-4 to TRBJ2-5, with D possibly matching TRBD1 (5 bases). Germline CDR1 and CDR2: SGHNT and YYREEE (reference sequence). The length of the CDR3 is 13 residues. With 0 bases removed from V and 9 bases from J, the gap between germline ends came to 12 bases. Here the CDR3 reads CASSLVGVAAQYF. The CDR3 DNA sequence: TGTGCCAGCAGCTTGGTAGGGGTGGCGGCCCAGTACTTC.

The chain employs TRBV5-1 and TRBJ2-3; a possible D gene is TRBD1 (6 bases). This CDR3 spans 14 amino acids. The germline V gene has CDR1 SGHRS and CDR2 YFSETQ. Trimming left V 0 bases short and J 6 bases short, with 11 bases between. This CDR3 reads CASSLDRAGDTQYF. The CDR3 coding sequence is TGCGCCAGCAGCTTGGACAGGGCAGGGGATACGCAGTATTTT. Using reference TRBV5-1 and TRBJ2-3 for the parts outside the CDR3, the full variable domain is KAGVTQTPRYLIKTRGQQVTLSCSPISGHRSVSWYQQTPGQGLQFLFEYFSETQRNKGNFPGRFSGRQFSNSRSEMNVSTLELGDSALYLCASSLDRAGDTQYFGPGTRLTVL.

The rearrangement links TRBV4-1 to TRBJ2-1, with TRBD2 matching over 16 bases. The V gene end was trimmed by 4 bases and the J gene end by 7 bases; junction bases not matched to a gene: 4. Germline V gene data show CDR1 as MGHRA and CDR2 as YSYEKL. The CDR3 length is 16 residues. The CDR3, as DNA: TGCGCCAGCAGCCTGGGACTAGCGGGAGGGAGTAATGAGCAGTTCTTC. It encodes CASSLGLAGGSNEQFF.

This CDR3 reads CASSSPRTRGSNEQFF. The CDR3 DNA reads as TGTGCCAGCAGCTCCCCCCGGACTAGGGGTTCCAATGAGCAGTTCTTC. This chain joins TRBV11-2 and TRBJ2-1; 7 nucleotides match TRBD2. This CDR3 has 16 residues. The germline CDR1 and CDR2 sequences are SGHAT and FQNNGV. The V segment lost 4 bases and the J segment 6 bases; nucleotides outside the gene matches: 12.

This clone was counted between two and nine times. This chain joins TRBV11-2 and TRBJ2-1; D gene unclear. Germline CDR1 and CDR2: SGHAT and FQNNGV. Trimming removed 3 bases at V and 0 bases at J, with 15 bases between. The CDR3 covers 17 residues. The CDR3: CASSFRGGFSSYNEQFF. CDR3 nucleotide sequence: TGTGCCAGCAGCTTCCGTGGCGGATTTAGCTCCTACAATGAGCAGTTCTTC.

This clone was observed a handful of times. Written as DNA, the CDR3 is TGTGCCAGCAGCCCCGGGACTAGCGGGGTTGAGCAGTTCTTC. Its protein is CASSPGTSGVEQFF. J is TRBJ2-1 and V is TRBV7-9; TRBD2 aligns across 13 bases. CDR3 length: 14 amino acids. The V and J ends lost 5 bases and 9 bases, in that order; junction bases with no gene match: 4. CDR1 and CDR2 (germline): SEHNR, FQNEAQ (reference sequence).

The chain links TRBV4-1 to TRBJ2-7; 11 bases match TRBD1. There are 18 residues in the CDR3. V was clipped by 3 bases and J by 2 bases; unmatched bases: 12. Germline CDR1 is MGHRA and CDR2 is YSYEKL. CDR3 in DNA: TGCGCCAGCAGCCAGGTCATCAGCCGGGACAGGGGGACCTACGAGCAGTACTTC. It codes for CASSQVISRDRGTYEQYF.

This clone was seen a handful of times. V is TRBV2 and J is TRBJ2-2; TRBD2 aligns across 7 bases. The CDR3 sequence is 14 residues long. CDR1 SNHLY and CDR2 FYNNEI come from the germline V gene. After removal of 7 bases from V and 4 bases from J, the junction contained 6 bases not matched to a gene. The CDR3 sequence is CASKWEGPTGELFF. DNA of the CDR3: TGTGCCAGCAAGTGGGAGGGCCCCACCGGGGAGCTGTTTTTT.

The table lists this clone with a few counts. The chain joins TRBV28 to TRBJ2-3; D is unresolved. V lost 3 bases and J 4 bases, leaving 8 bases between the germline ends. The germline gives CDR1 MDHEN, CDR2 SYDVKM. The CDR3 runs 13 residues. Here the CDR3 DNA reads TGTGCCAGCAGTTTTCCGTCCCCAGATACGCAGTATTTT. Translating it yields CASSFPSPDTQYF.

This chain joins TRBV4-2 and TRBJ2-2; 9 bases are shared with TRBD2. The CDR3 runs 17 residues. CDR1 is LGHNA and CDR2 is YNFKEQ in the germline V gene. Trimming at V came to 6 bases and at J to 6 bases, leaving 14 bases not matched to a gene. The CDR3 is CASSRTAGGLGAGELFF. Written as DNA, the CDR3 is TGTGCCAGCAGTCGTACGGCGGGAGGGCTAGGGGCCGGGGAGCTGTTTTTT.

The chain carries TRBV5-6 and TRBJ2-3; D perhaps matches TRBD1 (6 bases). Germline loops: CDR1 SGHDT, CDR2 YYEEEE. Trimming removed 2 bases at V and 2 bases at J, with 18 bases between. The CDR3 is 17 residues long. The CDR3 bases are TGTGCCAGCAGCTTCCCCGGACAGTCCCTTTTCACAGATACGCAGTATTTT. It encodes CASSFPGQSLFTDTQYF.

This clone was picked up a small number of times. The V and J genes are TRBV29-1 and TRBJ2-3, with 7 bases aligning to TRBD1. CDR3 length equals 12 residues. Germline values: CDR1 SQVTM, CDR2 ANQGSEA. The V segment lost 7 bases and the J segment 4 bases; nucleotides outside the gene matches: 5. In DNA, the CDR3 is TGCAGCGACCACAGGGGCGCAGATACGCAGTATTTT. This encodes CSDHRGADTQYF.

This clone was detected only a few times. The chain uses TRBV10-3 and TRBJ2-7, with TRBD1 matching 9 bases. The CDR3 is made up of 14 amino acids. V lost 7 bases and J lost 0; bases outside the gene matches: 4. The germline CDR1 and CDR2 sequences are ENHRY and SYGVKD. The CDR3 bases are TGTGCCATCAAGGGACAGGGAAGCTCCTACGAGCAGTACTTC. Its translation is CAIKGQGSSYEQYF.

The chain couples TRBV6-5 to TRBJ1-1; D is ambiguous. CDR1 MNHEY and CDR2 SVGAGI come from the germline V gene. The V end lost 7 bases, the J end lost 0 bases, and 9 bases lay between the germline ends. The CDR3 runs to 13 residues. The CDR3 here is CASKLDMNTEAFF. The CDR3 DNA sequence: TGTGCCAGCAAATTAGATATGAACACTGAAGCTTTCTTT.

There are a few counts of this clone. The chain has TRBV6-1 and TRBJ2-6, with D possibly being TRBD1 (6 bases). Germline CDR1 reads MNHNS; CDR2 reads SASEGT. Trimming shortened V by 6 bases and J by 2 bases, and 8 bases separated the two germline ends. The CDR3 runs 14 residues. The CDR3 sequence is CASSNRAGANVLTF. CDR3 in DNA: TGTGCCAGCAGCAACAGGGCTGGGGCCAACGTCCTGACTTTC.

This chain links TRBV6-1 with TRBJ1-2; 7 bases agree with TRBD1. J was trimmed by 2 bases and V by 8 bases; bases with no gene match: 8. The CDR3 extends over 14 amino acids. The V gene's germline CDR1 is MNHNS and CDR2 SASEGT. The CDR3 protein is CASDEGTANYGYTF. DNA of the CDR3: TGTGCCAGCGATGAGGGGACAGCCAACTATGGCTACACCTTC.

J is TRBJ1-2 and V is TRBV28; TRBD1 agrees at 7 bases. The CDR3 has 14 amino acids. Germline CDR1 is MDHEN and CDR2 is SYDVKM. Trimming removed 7 bases from V and 5 bases from J; junction bases left unmatched: 10. The DNA for the CDR3 is TGTGCCAGCACCCGGGGGGGGACAGATTATGGCTACACCTTC. Translation gives CASTRGGTDYGYTF.

This clone was seen a few times. This sequence joins TRBV2 and TRBJ1-2, with D maybe TRBD1 (5 bases). The CDR3 loop spans 12 amino acids. Trimming cost V 3 bases and J 7 bases, with 9 bases left between them. From germline, CDR1 is SNHLY and CDR2 FYNNEI. The CDR3 protein is CASSDSGLGYTF. The CDR3 DNA sequence: TGTGCCAGCAGTGATTCAGGGCTTGGCTACACCTTC.

This clone came up a few times. The rearrangement links TRBV7-9 to TRBJ1-1; 11 bases fit TRBD1. Unmatched junction bases numbered 9, after V lost 5 bases and J lost 4 bases. The germline V gene encodes CDR1 SEHNR and CDR2 FQNEAQ (reference sequence). The CDR3 covers 16 residues. DNA of the CDR3: TGTGCCAGCAGCCTACGGCCAGGGACAGGGGGCACTGAAGCTTTCTTT. Residues: CASSLRPGTGGTEAFF.

This chain uses TRBV9 with TRBJ1-6; no definite D call. Trimming left V 7 bases short and J 10 bases short, with 15 bases between. Germline V CDR1 and CDR2: SGDLS, YYNGEE. This CDR3 region has 13 residues. CDR3 sequence reads: CASAGWEGSPLHF. Written as DNA, the CDR3 is TGTGCCAGCGCGGGGTGGGAGGGATCACCCCTCCACTTT. Filled out from reference TRBV9 and TRBJ1-6, the complete variable domain reads DSGVTQTPKHLITATGQRVTLRCSPRSGDLSVYWYQQSLDQGLQFLIQYYNGEERAKGNILERFSAQQFPDLHSELNLSSLELGDSALYFCASAGWEGSPLHFGNGTRLTVT.

CDR3 bases: TGCGCCAGCAGCTGGGGGGGACAGGGCCAGCCCCAGCATTTT. Its protein product is CASSWGGQGQPQHF. The chain is built from TRBV5-1 and TRBJ1-5, with 9 bases identical to TRBD1. This CDR3 has 14 residues. CDR1 and CDR2 from the germline V gene are SGHRS and YFSETQ. J gave up 7 bases and V 3 bases, and 5 bases lay outside the gene matches. The full variable domain, in which reference TRBV5-1 and TRBJ1-5 provide the parts outside the CDR3, is KAGVTQTPRYLIKTRGQQVTLSCSPISGHRSVSWYQQTPGQGLQFLFEYFSETQRNKGNFPGRFSGRQFSNSRSEMNVSTLELGDSALYLCASSWGGQGQPQHFGDGTRLSIL.

The chain combines TRBV6-6 with TRBJ2-7; TRBD1 matches at 11 bases. Germline-derived CDR1 and CDR2 are MNHNY and SVGAGI (reference sequence). J lost 5 bases, V lost 6 bases, and 3 bases had no gene match. The CDR3 spans 13 residues. The CDR3 coding sequence is TGTGCCAGCAGGCCGGGACAGGGGGACGAGCAGTACTTC. It specifies CASRPGQGDEQYF.

This clone was detected a few times. This sequence joins TRBV27 and TRBJ1-4, with D hard to call. V was clipped by 7 bases and J by 5 bases, with 14 bases between them. The CDR3 runs 14 residues. Germline V gene sequence: CDR1 MNHEY, CDR2 SMNVEV (reference sequence). The CDR3 here is CASKFLAENEKLFF. In nucleotides, the CDR3 is TGTGCCAGCAAATTCTTGGCAGAAAATGAAAAACTGTTTTTT.

This clone showed up just a few times. The genes are TRBV4-2 and TRBJ2-4, with TRBD1 matching 12 bases. The CDR3 consists of 15 residues. Germline V gives CDR1 LGHNA, CDR2 YNFKEQ. With V trimmed by 0 bases and J by 8 bases, 2 bases remained unmatched. The CDR3 is CASSQDGTGGDIQYF. The DNA for the CDR3 is TGTGCCAGCAGCCAAGATGGGACAGGGGGCGACATTCAGTACTTC.

The chain links TRBV27 to TRBJ1-1; 7 bases are shared with TRBD1. Trimming removed 0 bases from V and 5 bases from J; junction bases left unmatched: 9. This CDR3 region has 16 residues. Germline lookup yields CDR1 MNHEY and CDR2 SMNVEV (reference sequence). CDR3 DNA: TGTGCCAGCAGTTTATCAGGGGGCGACCAAGGGACTGAAGCTTTCTTT. Residues: CASSLSGGDQGTEAFF.

There are a few counts of this clone. CDR3 in amino acids: CASSLPRTANEQFF. For the CDR3, the DNA is TGTGCCAGCAGCTTGCCCAGGACTGCCAATGAGCAGTTCTTC. V gene TRBV5-4 combines with J gene TRBJ2-1, with a possible D match to TRBD2 (5 bases). The germline V and J ends were trimmed by 1 base and 6 bases, with 11 bases remaining between them. CDR3 length: 14 residues. Germline V gene data show CDR1 as SGHNT and CDR2 as YYREEE (reference sequence).

This clone was counted a few times. The rearrangement links TRBV30 to TRBJ2-7, with a weak D call TRBD2 (5 bases). Germline V lookup: CDR1 GTSNPN, CDR2 SVGIG (reference sequence). There are 14 residues in the CDR3. V lost 0 bases, J lost 6 bases, and 15 bases lay in between. This chain's CDR3 is CAWSVLKGSSEQYF. In DNA form, the CDR3 reads TGTGCCTGGAGTGTACTAAAAGGGAGTAGCGAGCAGTACTTC.